These T cell receptor beta chains were read from a single sample in a study of CD8 T cells in ankylosing spondylitis. TCRdb itself ran the 5' RACE reads through MiXCR, one entry per CDR3 protein. The sample consists of over 600,000 distinct CDR3 sequences, 15% to 20% of them appearing once. Material: blood, either unsorted or a sorted T cell fraction (not recorded which). These receptor sequences come from a male donor with ankylosing spondylitis. Both conserved end residues are part of each CDR3. The order of the fields is clone size, J gene, V gene, D gene, CDR3 DNA, CDR3 protein. The D gene is left open where the match is weak. Clone size is shown for a subset of rows, as once, few, many or a class of expanded clone.

>.|TRBJ2-7|TRBV6-6|.
TGTGCCAGCAGTCCAATTCCACCCGAGCAGTACTTC
CASSPIPPEQYF
>few|TRBJ1-4|TRBV4-3|.
TGCGCCAGCAGCCAAGATTTAGGGGAAAAACTGTTTTTT
CASSQDLGEKLFF
>few|TRBJ1-1|TRBV11-3|.
TGTGCCAGCAGCAAGGACCGAGAAGCTTTCTTT
CASSKDREAFF
>.|TRBJ2-1|TRBV6-5|.
TGTGCCAGCAGTTATTTCAGTGAGCAGTTCTTC
CASSYFSEQFF
>.|TRBJ2-2|TRBV12-3/TRBV12-4|.
TGTGCCAGCAGTCCTTGGACGGATAACACCGGGGAGCTGTTTTTT
CASSPWTDNTGELFF
>many|TRBJ2-7|TRBV12-3/TRBV12-4|.
TGTGCCAGCAGTTTTACCGTAACCGAGCAGTACTTC
CASSFTVTEQYF
>many|TRBJ2-7|TRBV18|.
TGTGCCAGCTCACCACCAGACTCCGCCTACGAGCAGTACTTC
CASSPPDSAYEQYF
>.|TRBJ2-7|TRBV20-1|.
TGCAGTGCTGCCTTAACCTCTTCGGGGACGGAGCAGTACTTC
CSAALTSSGTEQYF
>few|TRBJ1-3|TRBV10-3|.
TGTGCCATTCGGGACGGCCTCTCTGGAAACACCATATATTTT
CAIRDGLSGNTIYF
>few|TRBJ2-3|TRBV3-1|TRBD2
TGTGCCAGCAGCTTTGCGGGGGGGCTGGATACGCAGTATTTT
CASSFAGGLDTQYF
>.|TRBJ2-5|TRBV27|TRBD1
TGTGCCAGCAGTTTGGGGGCAGGGGGCTTGGAGACCCAGTACTTC
CASSLGAGGLETQYF
>once|TRBJ2-1|TRBV5-1|.
TGCGCCAGCAGCTTACACCTCGAAGGCCCCTACAATGAGCAGTTCTTC
CASSLHLEGPYNEQFF
>few|TRBJ1-3|TRBV29-1|.
TGCAGCGTTGACAGGGGAGGAAACACCATATATTTT
CSVDRGGNTIYF
>few|TRBJ1-1|TRBV6-1|.
TGTGCCAGTGTAGGTGCTTCGGGAGCTTTCTTT
CASVGASGAFF
>.|TRBJ2-1|TRBV7-8|.
TGTGCCAGCAGCGGACCTTTAGCGGTCCCCTCCTACAATGAGCAGTTCTTC
CASSGPLAVPSYNEQFF
>.|TRBJ1-1|TRBV19|TRBD1
TGTGCCAGTCAGGCGCGGACAGGGACCACTGAAGCTTTCTTT
CASQARTGTTEAFF
>.|TRBJ1-1|TRBV3-1|.
TGTGCCAGCAGCCAAGTTTCGGGGAAAATCACTGAAGCTTTCTTT
CASSQVSGKITEAFF
>few|TRBJ1-2|TRBV30|.
TGTGCCTGGAGTCCAGTCGACTTATATGGCTACACCTTC
CAWSPVDLYGYTF
>few|TRBJ1-1|TRBV28|.
TGTGCCAGCAGCCAGATGAACACTGAAGCTTTCTTT
CASSQMNTEAFF
>.|TRBJ1-5|TRBV18|.
TGTGCCAGCTCAACCTCGACGGGTCAGCCCCAGCATTTT
CASSTSTGQPQHF
>.|TRBJ2-5|TRBV20-1|.
TGCAGTGCTAGAGTCCGTTTGGAGACCCAGTACTTC
CSARVRLETQYF
>few|TRBJ2-7|TRBV4-2|.
TGTGCCAGCAGCGGACCTAGAGTCTACGAGCAGTACTTC
CASSGPRVYEQYF
>many|TRBJ2-3|TRBV12-3/TRBV12-4|.
TGTGCCAGCAGTGACAGCACAGATACGCAGTATTTT
CASSDSTDTQYF
>.|TRBJ2-1|TRBV18|TRBD2
TGTGCCAGCTCACCACGGCTAGCGGGAGATGTGGGCAATGAGCAGTTCTTC
CASSPRLAGDVGNEQFF
>.|TRBJ2-1|TRBV24-1|.
TGTGCCACCAGTGCCGGGGTCTACAATGAGCAGTTCTTC
CATSAGVYNEQFF
>.|TRBJ1-2|TRBV7-8|.
TGTGCCAGCAGCTCAATCAGGGATGACTATGGCTACACCTTC
CASSSIRDDYGYTF
>.|TRBJ1-3|TRBV4-2|.
TGTGCCAGCAGCCAAGACCCCTCCCGCGGACAGGGAAACACCATATATTTT
CASSQDPSRGQGNTIYF
>few|TRBJ2-7|TRBV28|TRBD2
TGTGCCAGCAGTACATGGACTAGCGGGAGTTACGAGCAGTACTTC
CASSTWTSGSYEQYF
>.|TRBJ1-3|TRBV5-4|.
TGTGCCAGCAGCTTTTTCGAAGGAAACACCATATATTTT
CASSFFEGNTIYF
>few|TRBJ1-2|TRBV5-6|TRBD1
TGTGCCAGCAGCTTTGGGACAGATTTGACCTTC
CASSFGTDLTF
>few|TRBJ2-1|TRBV5-1|.
TGCGCCAGCAGCACAGCGGGCAATGAGCAGTTCTTC
CASSTAGNEQFF
>few|TRBJ2-7|TRBV27|.
TGTGCCAGCAGTTTATCGTTTGGGGGACACATCTACGAGCAGTACTTC
CASSLSFGGHIYEQYF
>few|TRBJ2-1|TRBV6-6|.
TGTGCCAGCAGCTTGACAGAGAATGAGCAGTTCTTC
CASSLTENEQFF
>.|TRBJ2-5|TRBV18|TRBD1
TGTGCCAGCTCAGGATCTCCCAGGGGGCGAGAGACCCAGTACTTC
CASSGSPRGRETQYF
>few|TRBJ2-7|TRBV20-1|.
TGCAGTGCTACCAGTCCTAGCGTGGGACTCTACGAGCAGTACTTC
CSATSPSVGLYEQYF
>.|TRBJ1-1|TRBV5-1|TRBD1
TGCGCCAGCAAAGGGACAGATCTTAACACTGAAGCTTTCTTT
CASKGTDLNTEAFF
>.|TRBJ2-3|TRBV7-2|.
TGTGCCAGCAGCTTATATCGCGGCTACACAGATACGCAGTATTTT
CASSLYRGYTDTQYF
>.|TRBJ2-1|TRBV28|TRBD2
TGTGCCAGCAGCGGGACTAGCGGCCGACTCAATGAGCAGTTCTTC
CASSGTSGRLNEQFF
>many|TRBJ1-1|TRBV6-5|.
TGTGCCAGCAGTTCCCTTCAACGAGGCACTGAAGCTTTCTTT
CASSSLQRGTEAFF
>.|TRBJ1-5|TRBV28|TRBD1
TGTGCCAGCAGTTTCTCCGGGACAGGGGGGGGTCAGCCCCAGCATTTT
CASSFSGTGGGQPQHF
>few|TRBJ2-1|TRBV5-1|TRBD1
TGCGCCAGCAGCTCCCCGACAGGGCCCGTTAACAATGAGCAGTTCTTC
CASSSPTGPVNNEQFF
>.|TRBJ2-3|TRBV7-9|.
TGTGCCAGCACCCCTCCCAGTGGCACAGATACGCAGTATTTT
CASTPPSGTDTQYF
>few|TRBJ2-3|TRBV20-1|TRBD2
TGCAGTGCTACCCGGACTAGCGCGGCTGTGGATACGCAGTATTTT
CSATRTSAAVDTQYF
>few|TRBJ2-1|TRBV29-1|.
TGCAGCGCAAGGACAGTTTACAATGAGCAGTTCTTC
CSARTVYNEQFF
>few|TRBJ2-3|TRBV29-1|.
TGCAGCGCCGAGGGGGGGACCGGCACAGATACGCAGTATTTT
CSAEGGTGTDTQYF
>.|TRBJ2-7|TRBV5-1|.
TGCGCCAGCAGCTTGGGTCCCACCGGCGAGCAGTACTTC
CASSLGPTGEQYF
>many|TRBJ1-6|TRBV2|TRBD1
TGTGCCAGCAGTGAAACAGGGGAGGGTTCACCCCTCCACTTT
CASSETGEGSPLHF
>.|TRBJ1-1|TRBV4-1|TRBD1
TGCGCCAGCAGCCAGGGGCAGGGGGCAGCTTTCTTT
CASSQGQGAAFF
>few|TRBJ2-7|TRBV7-3|.
TGTGCCAGCGGACAGATTACCTACGAGCAGTACTTC
CASGQITYEQYF
>.|TRBJ2-5|TRBV20-1|TRBD2
TGCAGTGCTAGAGACCCCGGGACTAGCGGCGTTTTTGAGACCCAGTACTTC
CSARDPGTSGVFETQYF
>.|TRBJ1-1|TRBV9|.
TGTGCCAGCAGCGCTTTTGTGACAGAGAACACTGAAGCTTTCTTT
CASSAFVTENTEAFF